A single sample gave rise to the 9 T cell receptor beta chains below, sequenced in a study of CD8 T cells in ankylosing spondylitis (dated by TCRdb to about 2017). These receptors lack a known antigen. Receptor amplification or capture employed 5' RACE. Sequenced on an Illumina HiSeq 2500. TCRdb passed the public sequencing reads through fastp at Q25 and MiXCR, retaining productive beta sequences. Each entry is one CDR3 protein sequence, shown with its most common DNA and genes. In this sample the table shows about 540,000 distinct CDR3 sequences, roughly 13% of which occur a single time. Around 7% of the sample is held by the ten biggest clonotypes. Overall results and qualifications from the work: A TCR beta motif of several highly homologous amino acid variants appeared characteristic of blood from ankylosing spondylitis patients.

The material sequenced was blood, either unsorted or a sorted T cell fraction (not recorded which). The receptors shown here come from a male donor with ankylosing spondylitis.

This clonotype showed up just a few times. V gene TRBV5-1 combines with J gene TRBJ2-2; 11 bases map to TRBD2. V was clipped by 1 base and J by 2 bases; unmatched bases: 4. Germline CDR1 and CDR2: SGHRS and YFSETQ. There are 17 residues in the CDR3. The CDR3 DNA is TGCGCCAGCAGCTTGAGGCTAGCGGGAGGAAACACCGGGGAGCTGTTTTTT. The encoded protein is CASSLRLAGGNTGELFF.

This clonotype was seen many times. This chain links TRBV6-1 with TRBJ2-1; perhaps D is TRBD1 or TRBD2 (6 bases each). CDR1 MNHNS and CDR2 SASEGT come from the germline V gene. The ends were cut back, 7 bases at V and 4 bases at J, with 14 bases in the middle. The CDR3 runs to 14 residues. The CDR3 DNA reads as TGTGCCAGCACTAAGGGGGGCATATACAATGAGCAGTTCTTC. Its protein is CASTKGGIYNEQFF.

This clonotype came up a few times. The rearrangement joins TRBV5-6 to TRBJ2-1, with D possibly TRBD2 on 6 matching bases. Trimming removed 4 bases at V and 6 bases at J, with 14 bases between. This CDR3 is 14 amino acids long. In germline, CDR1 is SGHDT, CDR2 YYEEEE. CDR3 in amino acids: CASSQWGLLNEQFF. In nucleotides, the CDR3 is TGTGCCAGCAGCCAATGGGGACTCCTCAATGAGCAGTTCTTC.

CDR3 in amino acids: CASSLPGTNTEAFF. CDR3 sequence (DNA): TGCGCCAGCAGCTTGCCGGGGACGAACACTGAAGCTTTCTTT. V is TRBV5-1 and J is TRBJ1-1, with D possibly matching TRBD1 (5 bases). This CDR3 comprises 14 residues. CDR1 and CDR2 (germline): SGHRS, YFSETQ. Trimming removed 1 base from V and 1 base from J, with 8 bases in between.

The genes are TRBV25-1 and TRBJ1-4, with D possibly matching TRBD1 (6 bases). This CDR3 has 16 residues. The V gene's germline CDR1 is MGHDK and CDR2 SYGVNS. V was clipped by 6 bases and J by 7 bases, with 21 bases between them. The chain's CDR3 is CASSAEGGGAGEKLFF. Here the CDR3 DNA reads TGTGCCAGCAGCGCCGAAGGTGGGGGGGCCGGTGAAAAACTGTTTTTT.

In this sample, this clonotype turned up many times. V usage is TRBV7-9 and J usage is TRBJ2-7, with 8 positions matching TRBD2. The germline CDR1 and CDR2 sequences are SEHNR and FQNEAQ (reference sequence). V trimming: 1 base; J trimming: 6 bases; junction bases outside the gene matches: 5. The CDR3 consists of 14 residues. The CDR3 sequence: CASSLGSGRGEQYV. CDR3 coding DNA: TGTGCCAGCAGCTTAGGGAGCGGGAGAGGCGAGCAGTACGTC.

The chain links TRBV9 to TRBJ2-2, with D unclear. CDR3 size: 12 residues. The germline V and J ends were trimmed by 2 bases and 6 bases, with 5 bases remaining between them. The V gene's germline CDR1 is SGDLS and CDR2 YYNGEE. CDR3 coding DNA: TGTGCCAGCAGCGTTAGCCCCGGGGAGCTGTTTTTT. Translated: CASSVSPGELFF.

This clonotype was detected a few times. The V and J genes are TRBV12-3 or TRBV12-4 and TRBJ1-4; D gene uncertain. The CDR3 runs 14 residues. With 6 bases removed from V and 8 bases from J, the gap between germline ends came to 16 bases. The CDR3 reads CASRTSGSGEKLFF. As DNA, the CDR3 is TGTGCCAGCAGAACTTCGGGGTCGGGGGAAAAACTGTTTTTT.

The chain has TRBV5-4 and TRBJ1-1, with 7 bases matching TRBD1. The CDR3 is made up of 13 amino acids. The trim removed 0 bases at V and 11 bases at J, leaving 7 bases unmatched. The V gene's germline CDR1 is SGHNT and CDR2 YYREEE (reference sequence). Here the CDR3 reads CASSLAEGAVAFF. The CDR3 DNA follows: TGTGCCAGCAGCTTGGCGGAGGGGGCGGTTGCTTTCTTT.